Below, 17 T cell receptor beta chains from the same sample are listed, as sequenced in a study of cytomegalovirus exposure and HLA in healthy donors. The method was immunoSEQ multiplex PCR; TCRdb's version includes in-frame clones alone and lacks a portion of them. The sample includes about 140,000 clones, just under 85% seen only once; the top ten take 1.4% to 1.5%. Input material: PBMCs. The receptors here all came from a woman in her 30s in good health and CMV-seronegative.

This sequence joins TRBV6-4 and TRBJ2-1; the D is unclear. Germline assignment: CDR1 MRHNA and CDR2 SNTAGT. The CDR3 totals 13 residues. Deletions cut 4 bases from V and 6 bases from J, with 10 bases between. CDR3 loop: CASSVTLGNEQFF. The CDR3 DNA follows: TGTGCCAGCAGTGTCACGCTAGGCAATGAGCAGTTCTTC.

V and J are TRBV18 and TRBJ1-1, with a weak D call TRBD1 (5 bases). CDR1 and CDR2 from the germline V gene are KGHSH and LQKENI. This CDR3 is 18 amino acids long. With 5 bases removed from V and 2 bases from J, the gap between germline ends came to 24 bases. The DNA for the CDR3 is TGTGCCAGCTCATCACATGGACACTTCTTCCAGCTTAACACTGAAGCTTTCTTT. This encodes CASSSHGHFFQLNTEAFF.

The chain employs TRBV18 and TRBJ2-2; 9 nucleotides match TRBD1. The germline V gene has CDR1 KGHSH and CDR2 LQKENI. The CDR3 length is 15 residues. V dropped 6 bases and J dropped 1; count of bases not matched to a gene: 3. CDR3 protein: CASSLGQGNTGELFF. The CDR3 DNA reads as TGTGCCAGCTCCCTGGGACAGGGGAACACCGGGGAGCTGTTTTTT. Variable domain in full (rest from reference TRBV18 and TRBJ2-2): NAGVMQNPRHLVRRRGQEARLRCSPMKGHSHVYWYRQLPEEGLKFMVYLQKENIIDESGMPKERFSAEFPKEGPSILRIQQVVRGDSAAYFCASSLGQGNTGELFFGEGSRLTVL.

V usage is TRBV30 and J usage is TRBJ1-1; TRBD1 matches at 9 bases. This CDR3 comprises 13 residues. Unmatched junction bases numbered 3, after V lost 5 bases and J lost 2 bases. From germline, CDR1 is GTSNPN and CDR2 SVGIG (reference sequence). The chain's CDR3 is CAWDRGGNTEAFF. The CDR3 DNA reads TGTGCCTGGGACAGGGGGGGAAACACTGAAGCTTTCTTT.

The chain links TRBV27 to TRBJ2-2; 7 bases fit TRBD1. The CDR3 has 16 residues. Germline V gene data show CDR1 as MNHEY and CDR2 as SMNVEV (reference sequence). The V and J ends lost 4 bases and 4 bases, in that order; junction bases with no gene match: 9. CDR3 bases: TGTGCCAGCAGTTCCCTCCTGGCAGGGGGCACCGGGGAGCTGTTTTTT. Residues: CASSSLLAGGTGELFF.

The chain combines TRBV5-1 with TRBJ2-7, with 8 bases identical to TRBD1. The CDR3 runs 15 residues. Germline values: CDR1 SGHRS, CDR2 YFSETQ. Trimming removed 2 bases from V and 0 bases from J; junction bases left unmatched: 4. CDR3 amino acids: CASSFLTGDSYEQYF. CDR3 nucleotide sequence: TGCGCCAGCAGCTTTCTGACAGGGGACTCCTACGAGCAGTACTTC.

This clone was counted only a few times. The rearrangement uses TRBV19 and TRBJ2-2; 11 positions match TRBD2. Germline lookup yields CDR1 LNHDA and CDR2 SQIVND (reference sequence). The CDR3 covers 17 residues. V lost 1 base, J lost 5 bases, and 6 bases stayed unmatched. The CDR3 DNA reads as TGTGCCAGTAGTATAGGCTCTAGCGGGGGGACTACCGGGGAGCTGTTTTTT. It specifies CASSIGSSGGTTGELFF.

The chain links TRBV11-3 to TRBJ2-3, with 7 nucleotides matching TRBD2. The CDR3 consists of 15 residues. The ends lost 5 bases at V and 4 bases at J; junction bases unmatched: 9. Per the germline V gene, CDR1 is SGHNT and CDR2 is YENEEA. CDR3 sequence (DNA): TGTGCCAGCAGCAGAGCGGGGAAGGGGCCAGATACGCAGTATTTT. Its translation is CASSRAGKGPDTQYF.

This chain uses TRBV18 with TRBJ2-5; TRBD1 agrees at 7 bases. The CDR3 runs to 15 residues. V shed 0 bases, J shed 5 bases, and the junction held 6 bases outside the gene matches. The germline gives CDR1 KGHSH, CDR2 LQKENI. The CDR3 DNA follows: TGTGCCAGCTCACCACCGAGACAGGGAAGCGAGACCCAGTACTTC. Protein product: CASSPPRQGSETQYF.

This clone was detected many times. The chain employs TRBV27 and TRBJ2-7; TRBD1 aligns across 7 bases. The CDR3 is 14 amino acids. V gave up 5 bases and J gave up 6 bases; unmatched junction bases: 10. Germline loops: CDR1 MNHEY, CDR2 SMNVEV (reference sequence). CDR3 protein: CASSPQSNRGEQYF. As DNA, the CDR3 is TGTGCCAGCAGTCCTCAATCCAACAGGGGCGAGCAGTACTTC.

The V call is TRBV6-5, the J call TRBJ2-1; a weak D match, TRBD2 (6 bases). V lost 8 bases, J lost 0 bases, and 8 bases lay in between. The germline CDR1 and CDR2 sequences are MNHEY and SVGAGI. There are 13 residues in the CDR3. The CDR3 nucleotides read TGTGCCAGCCGGGGGTTCTCCTACAATGAGCAGTTCTTC. This sequence encodes CASRGFSYNEQFF.

The rearrangement joins TRBV27 to TRBJ2-2; no definite D call. V lost 2 bases and J lost 1, with 14 bases in between. The CDR3 contains 17 residues. The V gene's germline CDR1 is MNHEY and CDR2 SMNVEV (reference sequence). In nucleotides, the CDR3 is TGTGCCAGCAGTTTAACCCGGCCAGGCTGGAACACCGGGGAGCTGTTTTTT. The encoded protein is CASSLTRPGWNTGELFF.

The genes are TRBV6-6 and TRBJ1-4; 9 bases line up with TRBD1. V gave up 6 bases and J gave up 6 bases; unmatched junction bases: 5. Germline values: CDR1 MNHNY, CDR2 SVGAGI (reference sequence). This CDR3 comprises 14 residues. CDR3 DNA sequence: TGTGCCAGCAGCACAGGGGGCGCGTATGAAAAACTGTTTTTT. Its translation is CASSTGGAYEKLFF.

The rearrangement uses TRBV6-1 and TRBJ2-6, with D hard to call. Germline V gene lookup returns CDR1 MNHNS and CDR2 SASEGT. V was clipped by 7 bases and J by 0 bases, with 7 bases between them. The CDR3 covers 14 residues. This CDR3 reads CASMAGSGANVLTF. In nucleotides, the CDR3 is TGTGCCAGCATGGCAGGCTCTGGGGCCAACGTCCTGACTTTC.

The chain carries TRBV11-2 and TRBJ1-5; D call uncertain. Germline lookup yields CDR1 SGHAT and CDR2 FQNNGV. CDR3 length: 12 residues. V lost 4 bases and J 9 bases, leaving 10 bases between the germline ends. The CDR3 DNA reads as TGTGCCAGCAGCTCCTCTAATGGGCCCCAGCATTTT. Translating it yields CASSSSNGPQHF.

The chain employs TRBV19 and TRBJ1-1, with D unresolved. The CDR3 is made up of 15 amino acids. Trimming stripped 1 base from V and 2 bases from J, with 11 bases between. CDR1 and CDR2 (germline): LNHDA, SQIVND (reference sequence). For the CDR3, the DNA is TGTGCCAGTAGTATAGCGAGACACCTAAACACTGAAGCTTTCTTT. Translating gives CASSIARHLNTEAFF. The complete variable domain, with remaining parts taken from reference TRBV19 and TRBJ1-1, reads DGGITQSPKYLFRKEGQNVTLSCEQNLNHDAMYWYRQDPGQGLRLIYYSQIVNDFQKGDIAEGYSVSREKKESFPLTVTSAQKNPTAFYLCASSIARHLNTEAFFGQGTRLTVV.

This rearrangement joins TRBV9 to TRBJ2-5; 7 positions match TRBD2. V shed 3 bases and J 1 base; nucleotides not matched to a gene: 3. Germline V gene sequence: CDR1 SGDLS, CDR2 YYNGEE. The CDR3 consists of 14 residues. CDR3 sequence: CASSGGGVQETQYF. The CDR3 nucleotides are TGTGCCAGCAGCGGCGGGGGAGTCCAAGAGACCCAGTACTTC.